These 24 T cell receptor beta chains were sequenced from one sample in a study of prognosis after radiotherapy for stage I lung cancer (dated by TCRdb to about 2021). For sequencing, an Illumina HiSeq 3000 was employed. Two rounds of multiplex PCR were used to amplify the TCR beta CDR3 region from genomic DNA. In the first round of PCR, primers specific to each TRBV and TRBJ gene were used, and the primer sequences are filed in Chinese patent CN105087789A. Through fastp at Q25 and MiXCR, TCRdb rebuilt clones from the public reads, retaining in-frame beta chains. Rows matching on CDR3 protein sequence are summarized as one entry with the most common DNA and genes. The table for this sample lists about 14,000 distinct CDR3 sequences; 25% to 30% of them were counted only once. Of the sample, roughly 13% falls within the top ten clones. Here the sequenced sample was PBMCs, taken before or after stereotactic body radiation therapy (not recorded which). The receptor set was obtained from a donor of 50 years or more with non-small cell lung cancer.

The rearrangement joins TRBV19 to TRBJ2-3, with 7 bases matching TRBD2. Germline CDR1 is LNHDA and CDR2 is SQIVND (reference sequence). CDR3 length equals 14 residues. V shed 5 bases, J shed 7 bases, and the junction held 9 bases outside the gene matches. The CDR3 DNA follows: TGTGCCAGTAGTGAGCGGGGATACTCATATACGCAGTATTTT. Translation gives CASSERGYSYTQYF. The full variable domain, completed using reference TRBV19 and TRBJ2-3, is DGGITQSPKYLFRKEGQNVTLSCEQNLNHDAMYWYRQDPGQGLRLIYYSQIVNDFQKGDIAEGYSVSREKKESFPLTVTSAQKNPTAFYLCASSERGYSYTQYFGPGTRLTVL.

Details on this clonotype: At one end the junction does not follow the germline gene, possibly because of a read error. The gene calls are TRBV28 and TRBJ1-3, with D possibly TRBD1 on 5 matching bases. CDR3 length equals 15 residues. Germline loops: CDR1 MDHEN, CDR2 SYDVKM. CDR3 loop: CASRPGTKFGNSMYF. CDR3 DNA: TGTGCCAGCAGACCCGGGACCAAGTTTGGAAACTCCATGTATTTT.

The table lists this clonotype with many counts. V usage is TRBV11-2 and J usage is TRBJ2-5; the D is unclear. Germline V gene data show CDR1 as SGHAT and CDR2 as FQNNGV. With 2 bases removed from V and 5 bases from J, the gap between germline ends came to 3 bases. The CDR3 totals 11 residues. CDR3 protein: CASSLSETQYF. CDR3 nucleotides: TGTGCCAGCAGCTTATCGGAGACCCAGTACTTC.

V usage is TRBV4-2 and J usage is TRBJ2-3; 15 nucleotides match TRBD2. Losses at the gene ends were 8 bases for V and 0 bases for J; bases not matched to a gene: 9. The CDR3 spans 18 residues. The germline CDR1 and CDR2 sequences are LGHNA and YNFKEQ. The CDR3: CASQEAGLAGGSTDTQYF. CDR3 DNA sequence: TGTGCCAGCCAAGAGGCGGGACTAGCGGGAGGTAGCACAGATACGCAGTATTTT.

This rearrangement joins TRBV28 to TRBJ1-1, with unresolved D. CDR1 is MDHEN, CDR2 SYDVKM, per germline. The CDR3 is 12 amino acids. CDR3 bases: TGTGCACCCAGAGTAGGCGGGACTGAAGCTTTCTTT. It encodes CAPRVGGTEAFF.

This clonotype was detected ten times or more. The gene calls are TRBV2 and TRBJ1-4; TRBD1 might be the D (5 bases). The germline V gene encodes CDR1 SNHLY and CDR2 FYNNEI. The CDR3 length is 14 residues. With 6 bases removed from V and 0 bases from J, the gap between germline ends came to 8 bases. The DNA for the CDR3 is TGTGCCAGCAGGGGGGGGACAACTAATGAAAAACTGTTTTTT. This codes for CASRGGTTNEKLFF. Using reference TRBV2 and TRBJ1-4 for the parts outside the CDR3, the full variable domain is EPEVTQTPSHQVTQMGQEVILRCVPISNHLYFYWYRQILGQKVEFLVSFYNNEISEKSEIFDDQFSVERPDGSNFTLKIRSTKLEDSAMYFCASRGGTTNEKLFFGSGTQLSVL.

This clonotype was seen repeatedly, ten times or more. The V and J genes are TRBV7-8 and TRBJ1-5; no definite D call. Germline loops: CDR1 SGHVS, CDR2 FQNEAQ. V was trimmed by 4 bases and J by 3 bases, leaving 10 bases between them. This CDR3 contains 14 residues. CDR3 sequence (DNA): TGTGCCAGCAGCTCCAGGACGGACAATCAGCCCCAGCATTTT. This encodes CASSSRTDNQPQHF.

In its sample, this clonotype was seen a few times. The rearrangement uses TRBV18 and TRBJ1-1; tentatively, D is TRBD1 (6 bases). CDR3 length: 13 amino acids. Germline V gene sequence: CDR1 KGHSH, CDR2 LQKENI. V was pared by 1 base and J by 3 bases, with 6 bases between. The CDR3 DNA is TGTGCCAGCTCACCACAGGGGGACACTGAAGCTTTCTTT. Protein: CASSPQGDTEAFF.

The chain has TRBV6-1 and TRBJ1-5; D gene uncertain. The CDR3 contains 14 residues. Per the germline V gene, CDR1 is MNHNS and CDR2 is SASEGT. Trimming removed 3 bases at V and 6 bases at J, with 12 bases between. CDR3 nucleotides: TGTGCCAGCAGTGAGATGGTTGAGAGTCAGCCCCAGCATTTT. Encoded protein: CASSEMVESQPQHF.

V usage is TRBV20-1 and J usage is TRBJ2-7; the D call may be TRBD1 or TRBD2 (5 bases each). Germline V gene lookup returns CDR1 DFQATT and CDR2 SNEGSKA (reference sequence). The V and J ends lost 3 bases and 2 bases respectively, with 17 bases between them. The CDR3 is 15 residues long. The CDR3 loop is CSAREGARGTYEQYF. The CDR3 DNA is TGCAGTGCTAGGGAAGGTGCGAGGGGAACCTACGAGCAGTACTTC.

Comments on this clonotype: This may stem from a read error, because a much larger clone lies one nucleotide away. This is likely a read error, given that the CDR3 carries no conserved phenylalanine or tryptophan at its end. The chain uses TRBV6-1 and TRBJ2-7; possible D gene TRBD2, 7 bases. V gave up 6 bases and J gave up 3 bases, with 21 bases separating them. The length of the CDR3 is 16 residues. Germline assignment: CDR1 MNHNS and CDR2 SASEGT. The DNA for the CDR3 is TGTGCCAGCAGCCTTGGGGGGGCGGGTGGGGGCTACGAGCAGTACCTC. This codes for CASSLGGAGGGYEQYL.

As concerns this clonotype: A read error may explain this, as a much larger clone is one base away. J is TRBJ2-5 and V is TRBV4-1, with 7 bases fitting TRBD2. CDR3 length equals 13 residues. Germline CDR1 and CDR2: MGHRA and YSYEKL. The CDR3 region has the DNA TGCGCCAACAGCCGACTAGCAGGAGAGACCCAGTACTTC. This translates into CANSRLAGETQYF.

By sample fraction, this clonotype is medium-sized. The V gene is TRBV2, the J gene TRBJ1-5, with 8 bases that match TRBD1. J gave up 3 bases and V 5 bases, and 6 bases lay outside the gene matches. The CDR3 sequence is 15 residues long. Germline V gives CDR1 SNHLY, CDR2 FYNNEI. CDR3 in amino acids: CASSSGQGDNQPQHF. DNA of the CDR3: TGTGCCAGCAGTAGCGGACAGGGCGACAATCAGCCCCAGCATTTT.

Concerning this clonotype itself: A read error may be the cause here, since a much bigger clone is one base away. The chain combines TRBV24-1 with TRBJ2-1; 7 bases map to TRBD1. V was clipped by 8 bases and J by 1 base; unmatched bases: 1. Per the germline V gene, CDR1 is KGHDR and CDR2 is SFDVKD. The CDR3 is 13 amino acids. In DNA, the CDR3 is TGTGCCACCAACAGGGGTTCCTACAATGAGCAGTTCTTC. Its protein is CATNRGSYNEQFF.

This clonotype ranks as medium-sized (0.01 to 0.1%). The chain joins TRBV6-1 to TRBJ1-1; D is ambiguous. Germline V gene lookup returns CDR1 MNHNS and CDR2 SASEGT. The CDR3 has 14 residues. Trimming took off 2 bases at V and 1 base at J, with 8 bases between the two ends. The DNA of the CDR3 is TGTGCCAGCAGTGAATTGTGGGGGAACACTGAAGCTTTCTTT. Encoded protein: CASSELWGNTEAFF.

A word on this clonotype: A far larger clone lies a single base away; this is likely a read error. The V call is TRBV7-2, the J call TRBJ2-4; D is perhaps TRBD1 (6 bases). CDR3 length: 11 amino acids. CDR1 is SGHTA, CDR2 FQGNSA, per germline. The CDR3 region has the DNA TGTGCCAGCAGCTACGGACAGCTAGAGTTCTTC. It specifies CASSYGQLEFF.

Comments on this clonotype: An end of the junction does not agree with germline; a read error may underlie this. The chain recombines TRBV27 with TRBJ1-5; D might be TRBD1 (5 bases). Germline CDR1 and CDR2: MNHEY and SMNVEV (reference sequence). The CDR3 length is 14 residues. CDR3 region: CDSSHTGRNQPQHF. The CDR3 nucleotides read TGTGACAGCAGTCACACAGGTAGAAATCAGCCCCAGCATTTT.

By its share, this clonotype is medium-sized. J is TRBJ1-6 and V is TRBV19; TRBD1 matches 9 bases. This CDR3 comprises 16 residues. The junction had 6 bases not matched to a gene; V was cut back by 2 bases and J by 7 bases. Germline V gives CDR1 LNHDA, CDR2 SQIVND (reference sequence). This CDR3 reads CASSIRDRDRNSPLHF. The CDR3 DNA is TGTGCCAGTAGTATACGGGACAGGGACCGCAATTCACCCCTCCACTTT.

This chain links TRBV6-1 with TRBJ1-5; D is undetermined. Germline CDR1 reads MNHNS; CDR2 reads SASEGT. The CDR3 loop spans 14 amino acids. Deletions cut 8 bases from V and 3 bases from J, with 14 bases between. The DNA for the CDR3 is TGTGCCAGCTTGCCAGTATATAACAATCAGCCCCAGCATTTT. Residues: CASLPVYNNQPQHF.

By sample fraction, this clonotype is medium-sized. The chain is built from TRBV29-1 and TRBJ2-3; TRBD1 matches at 11 bases. V shed 6 bases and J 11 bases; nucleotides not matched to a gene: 10. The CDR3 length is 13 residues. Per germline, CDR1 SQVTM and CDR2 ANQGSEA. The CDR3 reads CSVAGTGGLGQYF. CDR3 nucleotides: TGCAGCGTCGCCGGGACAGGGGGTTTAGGGCAGTATTTT.

This clonotype has ten or more counts. The rearrangement links TRBV3-1 to TRBJ2-1; 8 bases are a match to TRBD2. The CDR3 contains 15 residues. CDR1 LGHDT and CDR2 YNNKEL come from the germline V gene (reference sequence). Losses at the gene ends were 0 bases for V and 9 bases for J; bases not matched to a gene: 7. The CDR3 nucleotides are TGTGCCAGCAGCCAAGATAAGGGGCTAGCGGGTGAGCAGTTCTTC. Residues: CASSQDKGLAGEQFF.

The table lists this clonotype with many counts. The V call is TRBV7-8, the J call TRBJ1-3; D is unclear. Germline V CDR1 and CDR2: SGHVS, FQNEAQ. Trimming shortened V by 6 bases and J by 3 bases, and 12 bases separated the two germline ends. The CDR3 length is 14 residues. The DNA for the CDR3 is TGTGCCAGCAGTCGGGATCGATATGGAAACACCATATATTTT. Residues: CASSRDRYGNTIYF.

CDR3 sequence (DNA): TGTGCCAGTAGTATATGGACTAGCGTGAGGAACACCGGGGAGCTGTTTTTT. Its translation: CASSIWTSVRNTGELFF. The chain employs TRBV19 and TRBJ2-2, with 9 nucleotides matching TRBD2. The CDR3 covers 17 residues. Germline V gene data show CDR1 as LNHDA and CDR2 as SQIVND (reference sequence). V lost 2 bases and J lost 1; bases outside the gene matches: 5.

This clonotype was seen repeatedly, ten times or more. The genes are TRBV5-4 and TRBJ2-7; D unresolved. The CDR3 is 13 amino acids. The germline V gene has CDR1 SGHNT and CDR2 YYREEE (reference sequence). Trimming took off 9 bases at V and 5 bases at J, with 18 bases between the two ends. The DNA of the CDR3 is TGTGCCACCTCCCCCGTGGGTTCGAACGAGCAGTACTTC. It specifies CATSPVGSNEQYF.